This T cell receptor beta chain was identified in a study of blood T cell repertoires in COVID-19. Produced via immunoSEQ multiplex PCR; TCRdb's table is partial and in-frame only. The sample lists approximately 230,000 clones, 80% to 90% occurring once. The clonotype was recovered from a man at least 80 years old with acute or convalescent COVID-19. The sequenced sample was peripheral blood.

The CDR3 DNA sequence: TGTGCCAGCAGCACCACAGGGGTCCAACGGAATGAGCAGTTCTTC. This gives the protein CASSTTGVQRNEQFF. The gene calls are TRBV5-4 and TRBJ2-1; 7 nucleotides match TRBD1. With V trimmed by 4 bases and J by 7 bases, 11 bases remained unmatched. This CDR3 contains 15 residues. In germline, CDR1 is SGHNT, CDR2 YYREEE (reference sequence).